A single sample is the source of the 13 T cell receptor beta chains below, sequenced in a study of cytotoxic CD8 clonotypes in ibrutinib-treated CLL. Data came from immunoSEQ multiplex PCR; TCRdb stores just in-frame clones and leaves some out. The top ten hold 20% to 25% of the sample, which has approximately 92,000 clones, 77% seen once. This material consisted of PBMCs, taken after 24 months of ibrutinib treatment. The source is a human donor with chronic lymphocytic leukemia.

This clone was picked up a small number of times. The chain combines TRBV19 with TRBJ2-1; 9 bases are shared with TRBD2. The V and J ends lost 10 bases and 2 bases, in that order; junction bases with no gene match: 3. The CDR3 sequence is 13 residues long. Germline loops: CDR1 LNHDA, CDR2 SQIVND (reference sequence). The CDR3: CATASGAYNEQFF. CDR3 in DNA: TGTGCCACCGCTAGCGGGGCCTACAATGAGCAGTTCTTC.

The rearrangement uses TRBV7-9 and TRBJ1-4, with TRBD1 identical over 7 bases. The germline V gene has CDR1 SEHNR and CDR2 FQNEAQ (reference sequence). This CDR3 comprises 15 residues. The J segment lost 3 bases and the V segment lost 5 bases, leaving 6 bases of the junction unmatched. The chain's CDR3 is CASSHRGVANEKLFF. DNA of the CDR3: TGTGCCAGCAGCCACAGGGGAGTAGCTAATGAAAAACTGTTTTTT.

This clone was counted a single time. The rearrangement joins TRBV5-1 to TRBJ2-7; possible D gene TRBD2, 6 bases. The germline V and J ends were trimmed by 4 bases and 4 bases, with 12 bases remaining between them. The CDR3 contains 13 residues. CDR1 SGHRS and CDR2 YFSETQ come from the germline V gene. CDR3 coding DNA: TGCGCCAGCAGCCCCGGGACTCCATACGAGCAGTACTTC. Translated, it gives CASSPGTPYEQYF.

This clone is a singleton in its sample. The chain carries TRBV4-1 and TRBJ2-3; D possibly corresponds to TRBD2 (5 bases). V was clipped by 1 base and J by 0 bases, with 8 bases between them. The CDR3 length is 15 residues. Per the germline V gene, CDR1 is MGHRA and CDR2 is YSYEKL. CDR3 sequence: CASSQGTGSTDTQYF. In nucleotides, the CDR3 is TGCGCCAGCAGCCAAGGGACGGGGAGCACAGATACGCAGTATTTT.

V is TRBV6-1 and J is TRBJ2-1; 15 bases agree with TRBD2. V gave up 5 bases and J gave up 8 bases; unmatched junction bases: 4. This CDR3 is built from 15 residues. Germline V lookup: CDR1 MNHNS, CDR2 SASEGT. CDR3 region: CASSSGLAGGDEQFF. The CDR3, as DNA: TGTGCCAGCAGTAGCGGACTAGCGGGAGGGGATGAGCAGTTCTTC.

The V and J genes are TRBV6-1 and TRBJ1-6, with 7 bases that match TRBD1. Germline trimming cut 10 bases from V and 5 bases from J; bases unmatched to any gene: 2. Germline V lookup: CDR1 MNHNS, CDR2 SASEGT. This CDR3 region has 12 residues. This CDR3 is CANGQDNSPLHF. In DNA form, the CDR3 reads TGTGCCAACGGACAGGATAATTCACCCCTCCACTTT.

CDR3 DNA sequence: TGTGCCAGCAGCTTGCCAGGGGGCAACTCTGGAAACACCATATATTTT. This sequence encodes CASSLPGGNSGNTIYF. This chain links TRBV5-4 with TRBJ1-3; 8 bases map to TRBD1. The V gene's germline CDR1 is SGHNT and CDR2 YYREEE (reference sequence). V lost 1 base and J lost 0; bases outside the gene matches: 3. CDR3 length: 16 residues.

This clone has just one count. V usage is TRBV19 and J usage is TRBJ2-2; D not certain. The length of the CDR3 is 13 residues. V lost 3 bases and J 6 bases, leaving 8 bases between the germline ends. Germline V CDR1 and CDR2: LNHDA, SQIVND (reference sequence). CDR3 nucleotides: TGTGCCAGTAGTATTAGCAGTCCCGGGGAGCTGTTTTTT. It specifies CASSISSPGELFF.

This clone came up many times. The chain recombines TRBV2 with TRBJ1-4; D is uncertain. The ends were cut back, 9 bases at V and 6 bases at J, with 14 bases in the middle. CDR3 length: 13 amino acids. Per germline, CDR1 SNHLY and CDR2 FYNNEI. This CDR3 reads CASGSGEDEKLFF. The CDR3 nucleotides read TGTGCCAGTGGAAGCGGGGAGGATGAAAAACTGTTTTTT.

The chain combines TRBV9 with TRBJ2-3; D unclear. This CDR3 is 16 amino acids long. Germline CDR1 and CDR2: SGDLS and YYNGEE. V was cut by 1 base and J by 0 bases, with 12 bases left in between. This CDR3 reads CASSVMPSWSTDTQYF. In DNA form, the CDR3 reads TGTGCCAGCAGCGTAATGCCCTCTTGGAGCACAGATACGCAGTATTTT.

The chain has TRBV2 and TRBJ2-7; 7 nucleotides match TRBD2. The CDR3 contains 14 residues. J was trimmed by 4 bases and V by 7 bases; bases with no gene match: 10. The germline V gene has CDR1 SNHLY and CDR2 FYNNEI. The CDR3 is CASTESPGGYEQYF. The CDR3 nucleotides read TGTGCCAGCACCGAGAGCCCGGGAGGTTACGAGCAGTACTTC.

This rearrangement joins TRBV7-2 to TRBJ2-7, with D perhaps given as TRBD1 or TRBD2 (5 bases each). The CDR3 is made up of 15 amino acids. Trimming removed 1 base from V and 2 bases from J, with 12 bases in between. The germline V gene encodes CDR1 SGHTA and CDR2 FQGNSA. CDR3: CASSLVSQGPYEQYF. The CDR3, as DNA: TGTGCCAGCAGCTTAGTGTCGCAGGGACCCTACGAGCAGTACTTC.

CDR3 sequence reads: CASSPIPTGEKLFF. CDR3 nucleotide sequence: TGTGCCAGCTCACCAATCCCGACGGGTGAAAAACTGTTTTTT. The rearrangement joins TRBV18 to TRBJ1-4, with no clear D. V was cut by 2 bases and J by 7 bases, with 11 bases left in between. The V gene's germline CDR1 is KGHSH and CDR2 LQKENI. This CDR3 spans 14 amino acids.